One and the same sample provided the 25 T cell receptor beta chains below, sequenced in a study of T-cell reconstitution after alpha-beta-depleted transplantation in children (dated by TCRdb to the mid-2010s). The meaning of the sample's treatment or condition label: allogeneic hematopoietic cell transplantation with graft depleted of TCRalphabeta T cells and CD19 B cells. To prepare the library, PCR was applied. TCRdb lists the instrument as Illumina HiSeq 2500. Molecular barcoding was employed in the preparation of TCR libraries, with unique molecular identifiers being used to normalize TCRbeta repertoire quantification. TCRdb reworked the public reads: Q25 trimming with fastp, MiXCR clone assembly, productive beta chains retained. All rows with the same CDR3 protein become a single entry with the most common DNA and genes. The sample table lists about 980,000 distinct CDR3 sequences, about 29% of them with a count of one. The leading ten clones occupy 28% of the sample.

The sequenced sample was PBMCs, mostly from graft donor cells, obtained 360 days after TCRalphabeta/CD19-depleted stem cell transplant. Receptor source: a boy in the first two years of life who had a stem cell transplant for SCID, so the T cells may come from the graft donor.

CDR3: CASTLDRGRQDEAFF. The CDR3 nucleotides are TGTGCCAGCACCCTAGACAGGGGTCGGCAAGATGAAGCTTTCTTT. This sequence joins TRBV12-3 or TRBV12-4 and TRBJ1-1; 8 nucleotides line up with TRBD1. V was clipped by 7 bases and J by 7 bases; unmatched bases: 14. The CDR3 runs to 15 residues.

In this sample, this clonotype turned up a few times. The rearrangement joins TRBV5-5 to TRBJ2-5, with D perhaps TRBD1 (6 bases). This CDR3 comprises 14 residues. CDR1 and CDR2 from the germline V gene are SGHKS and YYEKEE (reference sequence). Deletions cut 0 bases from V and 4 bases from J, with 10 bases between. Written as DNA, the CDR3 is TGTGCCAGCAGCTTGGATGGGACAAGAGAGACCCAGTACTTC. Translated, it gives CASSLDGTRETQYF.

This clonotype was recorded a few times. V usage is TRBV6-5 and J usage is TRBJ2-7; D might be TRBD2 (6 bases). Deletions cut 2 bases from V and 3 bases from J, with 17 bases between. Germline CDR1 reads MNHEY; CDR2 reads SVGAGI. This CDR3 has 16 residues. CDR3 residues: CASSYIIRGAVYEQYF. DNA for the CDR3: TGTGCCAGCAGTTACATTATCCGCGGGGCGGTCTACGAGCAGTACTTC.

The chain links TRBV24-1 to TRBJ2-5; either TRBD1 or TRBD2 may fit D (5 bases each). CDR1 KGHDR and CDR2 SFDVKD come from the germline V gene. Trimming took 5 bases from V and 3 from J, leaving 15 bases between them. The CDR3 extends over 15 amino acids. For the CDR3, the DNA is TGTGCCACCAGTGGCACGGGACCGTCAAAAGAGACCCAGTACTTC. Encoded protein: CATSGTGPSKETQYF.

This clonotype has only a few counts. This sequence joins TRBV5-1 and TRBJ2-7, with D perhaps assigned TRBD1 or TRBD2 (5 bases each). Germline CDR1 SGHRS, CDR2 YFSETQ. The length of the CDR3 is 15 residues. V dropped 0 bases and J dropped 2 bases, with 12 bases sitting between them. The CDR3 sequence: CASSLVGPVPYEQYF. CDR3 coding DNA: TGCGCCAGCAGCTTGGTGGGACCAGTCCCCTACGAGCAGTACTTC.

V gene TRBV6-5 combines with J gene TRBJ1-1; perhaps TRBD1 as D (6 bases). V was cut by 4 bases and J by 13 bases, with 22 bases left in between. The CDR3 is 14 residues long. Germline CDR1 and CDR2: MNHEY and SVGAGI. This chain's CDR3 is CASSFKAQGLENFF. CDR3 DNA sequence: TGTGCCAGCAGTTTCAAGGCCCAGGGGCTCGAAAATTTCTTT.

V and J are TRBV5-1 and TRBJ2-3; TRBD2 matches 9 bases. The CDR3 length is 15 residues. Looked up from germline, CDR1 is SGHRS and CDR2 is YFSETQ. The V gene end was trimmed by 0 bases and the J gene end by 5 bases; junction bases not matched to a gene: 4. In DNA form, the CDR3 reads TGCGCCAGCAGCTTGGGGGGACTAGCTCGAGATACGCAGTATTTT. Its translation: CASSLGGLARDTQYF.

The V gene is TRBV12-3 or TRBV12-4, the J gene TRBJ2-4; D might be TRBD2 (7 bases). The germline V and J ends were trimmed by 0 bases and 6 bases, with 12 bases remaining between them. The CDR3 runs to 15 residues. CDR3 in amino acids: CASSLAGGPRNIQYF. The CDR3 nucleotides read TGTGCCAGCAGTTTAGCGGGGGGGCCGAGAAACATTCAGTACTTC.

The rearrangement joins TRBV25-1 to TRBJ2-2; TRBD2 matches at 12 bases. After removal of 3 bases from V and 2 bases from J, the junction contained 10 bases not matched to a gene. Germline CDR1 is MGHDK and CDR2 is SYGVNS. The CDR3 totals 19 residues. The CDR3 protein is CASSEDRGGLAGNTGELFF. In nucleotides, the CDR3 is TGTGCCAGCAGTGAGGACAGGGGTGGACTAGCGGGAAACACCGGGGAGCTGTTTTTT.

V usage is TRBV12-3 or TRBV12-4 and J usage is TRBJ2-7; TRBD2 agrees at 13 bases. The CDR3 is 20 residues long. The V segment lost 2 bases and the J segment 0 bases; nucleotides outside the gene matches: 13. As DNA, the CDR3 is TGTGCCAGCAGTTTAAGGGGGCCCGGGACTAGCGGGGAAAACTCCTACGAGCAGTACTTC. Encoded protein: CASSLRGPGTSGENSYEQYF.

The V call is TRBV2, the J call TRBJ1-2; 9 bases are a match to TRBD1. Trimming removed 8 bases from V and 0 bases from J; junction bases left unmatched: 1. The germline CDR1 and CDR2 sequences are SNHLY and FYNNEI. The CDR3 is made up of 13 amino acids. This CDR3 reads CASRDRANYGYTF. The DNA of the CDR3 is TGTGCCAGCCGGGACAGGGCTAACTATGGCTACACCTTC. Full variable domain (remainder filled in from reference TRBV2 and TRBJ1-2): EPEVTQTPSHQVTQMGQEVILRCVPISNHLYFYWYRQILGQKVEFLVSFYNNEISEKSEIFDDQFSVERPDGSNFTLKIRSTKLEDSAMYFCASRDRANYGYTFGSGTRLTVV.

This clonotype occurred a few times. V gene TRBV3-1 combines with J gene TRBJ2-6; D is tentatively TRBD1 or TRBD2 (6 bases each). CDR1 and CDR2 (germline): LGHDT, YNNKEL (reference sequence). The V gene lost 4 bases and the J gene lost 0 bases, with 16 bases spanning the gap. This CDR3 has 18 amino acids. CDR3 loop: CASSRGGDKSSGANVLTF. Here the CDR3 DNA reads TGTGCCAGCAGCCGGGGCGGGGACAAGAGCTCTGGGGCCAACGTCCTGACTTTC.

This clonotype was detected only a few times. CDR3 protein: CAISQSADTQYF. DNA of the CDR3: TGTGCCATCAGTCAAAGCGCAGATACGCAGTATTTT. The chain joins TRBV10-3 to TRBJ2-3; no definite D call. The CDR3 length is 12 residues. Looked up from germline, CDR1 is ENHRY and CDR2 is SYGVKD. V lost 5 bases, J lost 4 bases, and 7 bases lay in between.

This clonotype is a singleton in its sample. This chain links TRBV11-2 with TRBJ2-5; TRBD2 agrees at 8 bases. CDR1 and CDR2 (germline): SGHAT, FQNNGV. The CDR3 runs 15 residues. V dropped 2 bases and J dropped 4; count of bases not matched to a gene: 6. The CDR3 coding sequence is TGTGCCAGCAGCTTACGCGGGGGGACTGCAGAGACCCAGTACTTC. It translates to CASSLRGGTAETQYF.

This sequence joins TRBV29-1 and TRBJ1-1; 8 nucleotides match TRBD1. With 7 bases clipped from V and 1 base from J, the junction kept 8 bases outside the gene matches. The CDR3 is made up of 14 amino acids. Germline assignment: CDR1 SQVTM and CDR2 ANQGSEA. The CDR3, as DNA: TGCAGCGGCCGGGACAGGCTTTCGAACACTGAAGCTTTCTTT. It encodes CSGRDRLSNTEAFF.

The V call is TRBV12-3 or TRBV12-4, the J call TRBJ1-3; D is ambiguous. The CDR3 is 16 amino acids. The V gene lost 3 bases and the J gene lost 0 bases, with 12 bases spanning the gap. CDR3 amino acids: CASSFFGGDSGNTIYF. In DNA, the CDR3 is TGTGCCAGCAGTTTTTTCGGCGGAGACTCTGGAAACACCATATATTTT.

V is TRBV7-9 and J is TRBJ2-1; no firm D call. Germline V gene data show CDR1 as SEHNR and CDR2 as FQNEAQ (reference sequence). V gave up 0 bases and J gave up 5 bases, with 8 bases separating them. This CDR3 contains 14 residues. The CDR3 coding sequence is TGTGCCAGCAGCTTAGCGGTCCTAAACAATGAGCAGTTCTTC. It yields the protein CASSLAVLNNEQFF.

The chain carries TRBV28 and TRBJ2-7; the D call may be TRBD1 or TRBD2 (7 bases each). Germline CDR1 MDHEN, CDR2 SYDVKM. The V end lost 3 bases, the J end lost 5 bases, and 20 bases lay between the germline ends. The CDR3 sequence is 16 residues long. The CDR3 protein is CASSFGRGRTLDEQYF. As DNA, the CDR3 is TGTGCCAGCAGTTTTGGGAGGGGGCGGACCCTAGACGAGCAGTACTTC.

The V gene is TRBV24-1, the J gene TRBJ1-3; D not certain. There are 15 residues in the CDR3. Trimming took off 4 bases at V and 0 bases at J, with 9 bases between the two ends. Germline-derived CDR1 and CDR2 are KGHDR and SFDVKD. This CDR3 is CATSDNKSSGNTIYF. The CDR3 DNA sequence: TGTGCCACCAGTGACAACAAGAGCTCTGGAAACACCATATATTTT.

This clonotype was counted a few times. The rearrangement uses TRBV7-8 and TRBJ2-2, with D perhaps TRBD1 (5 bases). Looked up from germline, CDR1 is SGHVS and CDR2 is FQNEAQ. This CDR3 comprises 16 residues. The germline V and J ends were trimmed by 3 bases and 5 bases, with 16 bases remaining between them. The CDR3 sequence is CASSFRQGWRTGELFF. In nucleotides, the CDR3 is TGTGCCAGCAGCTTTAGGCAGGGCTGGCGTACCGGGGAGCTGTTTTTT.

This rearrangement joins TRBV11-2 to TRBJ1-3; D is unclear. CDR1 and CDR2 (germline): SGHAT, FQNNGV. V was cut by 5 bases and J by 4 bases, with 15 bases left in between. The CDR3 runs to 15 residues. The CDR3 reads CASSPAWAAGNTIYF. DNA for the CDR3: TGTGCCAGCAGCCCAGCCTGGGCAGCCGGAAACACCATATATTTT.

This clonotype has more than one count but fewer than ten. CDR3 in DNA: TGCAGTGCTTCTCGGCGAGGGACAGGGGCCTACGAGCAGTACTTC. This translates into CSASRRGTGAYEQYF. V is TRBV20-1 and J is TRBJ2-7, with TRBD1 identical over 10 bases. V lost 5 bases to trimming and J lost 2 bases; unmatched junction nucleotides: 9. Germline loops: CDR1 DFQATT, CDR2 SNEGSKA (reference sequence). The CDR3 covers 15 residues.

This chain uses TRBV15 with TRBJ2-5; 8 bases are shared with TRBD2. The germline V gene has CDR1 LNHNV and CDR2 YYDKDF (reference sequence). Losses at the gene ends were 5 bases for V and 1 base for J; bases not matched to a gene: 6. This CDR3 has 15 residues. Written as DNA, the CDR3 is TGTGCCACCAGCGACGGCGGGGGGTCCCAAGAGACCCAGTACTTC. Amino acid sequence: CATSDGGGSQETQYF.

This clonotype was recorded a few times. The CDR3 loop is CASSSTGRPEETQYF. The CDR3 region has the DNA TGTGCCAGCAGCTCCACCGGGAGGCCCGAAGAGACCCAGTACTTC. This chain links TRBV11-1 with TRBJ2-5; 7 bases are a match to TRBD2. The CDR3 has 15 residues. V gave up 4 bases and J gave up 3 bases; unmatched junction bases: 8. Germline CDR1 reads SGHAT; CDR2 reads FQDESV (reference sequence).

The genes are TRBV20-1 and TRBJ1-1; D might be TRBD1 (6 bases). Trimming cost V 6 bases and J 5 bases, with 16 bases left between them. Germline assignment: CDR1 DFQATT and CDR2 SNEGSKA (reference sequence). The CDR3 has 13 residues. In nucleotides, the CDR3 is TGCAGTGCAACGATAAGAACAGGGACTGAAGCTTTCTTT. This sequence encodes CSATIRTGTEAFF.